The 30 T cell receptor beta chains reported below all come from one sample, sequenced in a study of blood T cell repertoires in COVID-19 (dated by TCRdb to the early 2020s). The library was obtained by the immunoSEQ multiplex PCR assay. The table was pulled from immuneACCESS by TCRdb, which kept in-frame rearrangements only. Such tables lose some clones; where checked, under half of the loss comes from unresolved V genes, and the rest has no known cause. Counted in this sample were a few hundred thousand clones; around 85% of them appeared once. Roughly 4.6% of the sample goes to the ten largest clones. Sequenced: peripheral blood. The receptors were sampled from a man aged 50 to 60 with active or convalescent COVID-19.

The rearrangement links TRBV7-6 to TRBJ1-2; the match to TRBD1 covers 7 bases. CDR1 and CDR2 from the germline V gene are SGHVS and FNYEAQ. Losses at the gene ends were 5 bases for V and 8 bases for J; bases not matched to a gene: 11. There are 14 residues in the CDR3. Here the CDR3 reads CASSPGDRRHGYTF. Here the CDR3 DNA reads TGTGCCAGCAGCCCAGGGGACAGACGTCACGGCTACACCTTC.

The chain uses TRBV24-1 and TRBJ2-3; 8 nucleotides agree with TRBD2. This CDR3 has 16 residues. CDR1 is KGHDR, CDR2 SFDVKD, per germline. Unmatched junction bases numbered 13, after V lost 4 bases and J lost 8 bases. CDR3: CATSDPFGRGSGTQYF. The CDR3, as DNA: TGTGCCACCAGTGACCCGTTCGGGAGGGGGTCCGGTACGCAGTATTTT.

This rearrangement joins TRBV29-1 to TRBJ2-7; TRBD2 aligns across 12 bases. V was clipped by 4 bases and J by 2 bases; unmatched bases: 0. This CDR3 has 13 amino acids. Per the germline V gene, CDR1 is SQVTM and CDR2 is ANQGSEA. The CDR3 sequence: CSVGLAGAYEQYF. CDR3 bases: TGCAGCGTTGGACTAGCGGGGGCCTACGAGCAGTACTTC.

The rearrangement joins TRBV7-2 to TRBJ2-5; TRBD1 matches at 7 bases. The CDR3 is 15 amino acids. Losses at the gene ends were 5 bases for V and 0 bases for J; bases not matched to a gene: 6. Germline CDR1 is SGHTA and CDR2 is FQGNSA. In nucleotides, the CDR3 is TGTGCCAGCAGCGTGACAGGGTTGTACCAAGAGACCCAGTACTTC. This gives the protein CASSVTGLYQETQYF.

The gene calls are TRBV21-1 and TRBJ2-4; TRBD1, the table's D call, lacks a check against the DNA. TRBV21-1 is listed as a pseudogene. CDR3 size: 12 residues. The CDR3: CASTVQGHIQYF. CDR3 DNA sequence: TGTGCCAGCACCGTACAGGGGCACATTCAGTACTTC.

This chain connects TRBV24-1 to TRBJ2-3; D possibly corresponds to TRBD2 (5 bases). CDR3 length: 17 amino acids. V was trimmed by 3 bases and J by 0 bases, leaving 15 bases between them. CDR1 KGHDR and CDR2 SFDVKD come from the germline V gene. The CDR3: CATSDPPGRVSTDTQYF. CDR3 DNA: TGTGCCACCAGTGATCCGCCCGGGCGGGTTAGCACAGATACGCAGTATTTT.

The V gene is TRBV5-5, the J gene TRBJ2-3; TRBD2 might be the D (6 bases). The germline gives CDR1 SGHKS, CDR2 YYEKEE (reference sequence). The CDR3 runs to 16 residues. V shed 1 base and J shed 1 base, with 13 bases lying between them. The CDR3 region is CASSLNPGVGTDTQYF. The CDR3 coding sequence is TGTGCCAGCAGCTTGAACCCGGGAGTCGGCACAGATACGCAGTATTTT.

This chain uses TRBV11-2 with TRBJ2-3; TRBD1 matches at 7 bases. Losses at the gene ends were 0 bases for V and 5 bases for J; bases not matched to a gene: 14. The CDR3 is 18 residues long. Germline CDR1 SGHAT, CDR2 FQNNGV. Here the CDR3 DNA reads TGTGCCAGCAGCTTAGATGCGGAGGACAGGCTCTTATTAGATACGCAGTATTTT. This sequence encodes CASSLDAEDRLLLDTQYF.

The chain employs TRBV5-6 and TRBJ2-2; 12 bases map to TRBD2. CDR3 length: 17 residues. J gave up 5 bases and V 4 bases, and 9 bases lay outside the gene matches. Germline V gene sequence: CDR1 SGHDT, CDR2 YYEEEE. The CDR3 DNA is TGTGCCAGCAGCCGAGAGACTAGCGGGAGAGGGACCGGGGAGCTGTTTTTT. This codes for CASSRETSGRGTGELFF.

The chain joins TRBV4-2 to TRBJ2-3, with D unclear. Trimming took off 3 bases at V and 2 bases at J, with 9 bases between the two ends. Germline CDR1 LGHNA, CDR2 YNFKEQ. The CDR3 length is 14 residues. The CDR3 DNA is TGTGCCAGCAGCCACTCCGGTCCCACAGATACGCAGTATTTT. Encoded protein: CASSHSGPTDTQYF.

This chain links TRBV19 with TRBJ1-4; TRBD1 is a possible D gene (6 bases). The CDR3 consists of 14 residues. The germline V gene has CDR1 LNHDA and CDR2 SQIVND (reference sequence). The V end was cut by 2 bases, the J end by 4 bases, with 8 bases between. The CDR3 is CASSIQGNNEKLFF. DNA of the CDR3: TGTGCCAGTAGTATACAGGGGAATAATGAAAAACTGTTTTTT.

This rearrangement joins TRBV3-1 (or the pseudogene TRBV3-2) to TRBJ1-5, with TRBD1 as a possible D gene (5 bases). This CDR3 has 15 residues. Germline CDR1 is LGHDT and CDR2 is YNNKEL (reference sequence). V was trimmed by 1 base and J by 3 bases, leaving 10 bases between them. Written as DNA, the CDR3 is TGTGCCAGCAGCCAAGTGGGGGGTCCCAATCAGCCCCAGCATTTT. Its translation is CASSQVGGPNQPQHF.

This sequence joins TRBV29-1 and TRBJ1-1; D unresolved. Germline assignment: CDR1 SQVTM and CDR2 ANQGSEA. This CDR3 comprises 13 residues. The V and J ends lost 3 bases and 4 bases respectively, with 12 bases between them. The CDR3 spells CSVDALTGTEAFF. CDR3 DNA: TGCAGCGTTGATGCGCTTACTGGCACTGAAGCTTTCTTT.

The V and J genes are TRBV6-2 or TRBV6-3 and TRBJ2-1; 11 bases align to TRBD2. V lost 2 bases, J lost 8 bases, and 17 bases stayed unmatched. The CDR3 runs 19 residues. The V gene's germline CDR1 is MNHEY and CDR2 SVGEGT. The CDR3 nucleotides read TGTGCCAGCAGTTACAAGACAGGGCGGTCCACTAGCGGGAGTGATGAGCAGTTCTTC. Translation: CASSYKTGRSTSGSDEQFF.

This chain connects TRBV2 to TRBJ1-2; 9 positions match TRBD1. CDR1 is SNHLY and CDR2 is FYNNEI in the germline V gene. V lost 6 bases and J lost 5; bases outside the gene matches: 7. The CDR3 spans 14 residues. CDR3: CASRETGGSYGYTF. As DNA, the CDR3 is TGTGCCAGCAGGGAGACAGGGGGGAGTTATGGCTACACCTTC.

This clone was counted between two and nine times. The chain employs TRBV12-3 or TRBV12-4 and TRBJ2-1; 10 bases fit TRBD2. This CDR3 is 13 amino acids long. V was pared by 2 bases and J by 9 bases, with 1 base of the junction left unmatched. CDR3 residues: CASSLTSGIEQFF. DNA for the CDR3: TGTGCCAGCAGTTTAACTAGCGGGATTGAGCAGTTCTTC.

Turning to this clone: The same CDR3 is also encoded by other DNA sequences in this sample. The chain employs TRBV7-2 and TRBJ2-3; 13 nucleotides align to TRBD2. Trimming cost V 5 bases and J 0 bases; bases outside gene matches: 2. Germline values: CDR1 SGHTA, CDR2 FQGNSA. CDR3 length: 16 residues. The DNA for the CDR3 is TGTGCCAGCAGCGCGACTAGCGGGGGGAGCACAGATACGCAGTATTTT. Its translation: CASSATSGGSTDTQYF.

The rearrangement links TRBV4-1 to TRBJ2-7; TRBD2 matches 7 bases. The length of the CDR3 is 15 residues. Looked up from germline, CDR1 is MGHRA and CDR2 is YSYEKL. Trimming took 0 bases from V and 6 from J; bases not matched to a gene: 8. The CDR3 DNA sequence: TGCGCCAGCAGCCAAGATCGGGCGGGGAGGGTCGAGCAGTACTTC. This codes for CASSQDRAGRVEQYF.

The chain links TRBV28 to TRBJ2-1; D is uncertain. The CDR3 contains 13 residues. V lost 2 bases, J lost 6 bases, and 8 bases lay in between. The V gene's germline CDR1 is MDHEN and CDR2 SYDVKM. The CDR3 DNA reads as TGTGCCAGCAGTTTAAATTCAGGCAATGAGCAGTTCTTC. This gives the protein CASSLNSGNEQFF.

The V and J genes are TRBV6-2 or TRBV6-3 and TRBJ2-1; D perhaps matches TRBD1 (5 bases). V was clipped by 3 bases and J by 9 bases, with 24 bases between them. The germline V gene has CDR1 MNHEY and CDR2 SVGEGT. The CDR3 extends over 17 amino acids. CDR3 in DNA: TGTGCCAGCAGTTATTCCAGTATCGTATTAGGAAGGGGTGAGCAGTTCTTC. This gives the protein CASSYSSIVLGRGEQFF.

The chain links TRBV4-1 to TRBJ2-1; 14 bases match TRBD2. This CDR3 has 15 residues. The germline V gene has CDR1 MGHRA and CDR2 YSYEKL. With 5 bases clipped from V and 8 bases from J, the junction kept 5 bases outside the gene matches. For the CDR3, the DNA is TGCGCCAGCAGCACGGGACTAGCGGGAGAGGATGAGCAGTTCTTC. Amino acid sequence: CASSTGLAGEDEQFF.

This sequence joins TRBV6-1 and TRBJ2-3; tentative D call: TRBD1 (5 bases). Trimming cost V 4 bases and J 3 bases, with 20 bases left between them. Germline V CDR1 and CDR2: MNHNS, SASEGT. The CDR3 is 17 amino acids. The CDR3 DNA reads TGTGCCAGCAGTGCGGTAAGGGGCAACGTGTGGACAGATACGCAGTATTTT. It yields the protein CASSAVRGNVWTDTQYF.

The chain employs TRBV5-4 and TRBJ2-7; D may be TRBD2 (5 bases). Trimming took off 4 bases at V and 2 bases at J, with 13 bases between the two ends. Per the germline V gene, CDR1 is SGHNT and CDR2 is YYREEE (reference sequence). The CDR3 runs 14 residues. The CDR3 loop reads CASSPRTGTYEQYF. The CDR3 DNA reads TGTGCCAGCAGCCCCCGGACGGGAACCTACGAGCAGTACTTC.

For this clone: Given a much more abundant clone one base away, this may be a read error. J is TRBJ1-1 and V is TRBV7-9; D is perhaps TRBD1 (5 bases). This CDR3 is built from 14 residues. Trimming pared 1 base from V and 3 bases from J, leaving 9 bases between. Germline loops: CDR1 SEHNR, CDR2 FQNEAQ (reference sequence). This chain's CDR3 is CASSLVGGHTEAFF. The CDR3 DNA reads as TGTGCCAGCAGCTTAGTCGGGGGACACACTGAAGCTTTCTTT.

The J gene is TRBJ2-6, the V gene TRBV5-4; TRBD2 agrees at 7 bases. The ends lost 4 bases at V and 3 bases at J; junction bases unmatched: 7. The CDR3 contains 16 residues. CDR1 and CDR2 (germline): SGHNT, YYREEE (reference sequence). CDR3 bases: TGTGCCAGCAGCCGCGCTTCTAGCGGTGGGGCCAACGTCCTGACTTTC. Its translation is CASSRASSGGANVLTF.

The rearrangement uses TRBV9 and TRBJ2-3; 7 nucleotides align to TRBD2. Germline trimming cut 4 bases from V and 6 bases from J; bases unmatched to any gene: 8. Germline CDR1 and CDR2: SGDLS and YYNGEE. The CDR3 is made up of 14 amino acids. The chain's CDR3 is CASSSTGGWDTQYF. The DNA of the CDR3 is TGTGCCAGCAGCTCAACGGGAGGATGGGATACGCAGTATTTT.

The chain links TRBV2 to TRBJ1-2, with a possible D match to TRBD1 (5 bases). The germline V gene encodes CDR1 SNHLY and CDR2 FYNNEI. This CDR3 is built from 15 residues. The germline V and J ends were trimmed by 4 bases and 4 bases, with 16 bases remaining between them. CDR3 coding DNA: TGTGCCAGCAGTGTAGGTCAGGTCGGGGGCTATGGCTACACCTTC. Translating it yields CASSVGQVGGYGYTF.

The chain has TRBV19 and TRBJ1-3; D call uncertain. Looked up from germline, CDR1 is LNHDA and CDR2 is SQIVND (reference sequence). Trimming pared 4 bases from V and 0 bases from J, leaving 7 bases between. There are 14 residues in the CDR3. CDR3 loop: CASSTGSSGNTIYF. In DNA, the CDR3 is TGTGCCAGTAGTACCGGGTCCTCTGGAAACACCATATATTTT.

J is TRBJ1-1 and V is TRBV3-1 (or the pseudogene TRBV3-2); D is uncertain. Germline V lookup: CDR1 LGHDT, CDR2 YNNKEL (reference sequence). V was trimmed by 4 bases and J by 4 bases, leaving 13 bases between them. This CDR3 is 14 amino acids long. The CDR3 is CASSRDLRSTEAFF. For the CDR3, the DNA is TGTGCCAGCAGCCGTGACCTTAGGAGCACTGAAGCTTTCTTT.

CDR3 in amino acids: CASSSLSEGERVNGYTF. The CDR3 DNA reads TGTGCCAGCAGCTCACTATCTGAGGGTGAACGGGTGAATGGCTACACCTTC. V usage is TRBV7-9 and J usage is TRBJ1-2; no firm D call. Germline CDR1 is SEHNR and CDR2 is FQNEAQ (reference sequence). Trimming removed 4 bases at V and 6 bases at J, with 24 bases between. The CDR3 runs to 17 residues.